This T cell receptor beta chain is drawn from a study of early T cells in non-severe SARS-CoV-2 infection. Study-level information: From unsorted whole blood, bulk RNA was sequenced, and the chains remained unpaired. The study, taken as a whole, reports: Private and CD4 specificities were missed by VDJdb matching, which favored anti-spike CD8 responses.

With V trimmed by 5 bases and J by 4 bases, 2 bases remained unmatched. The CDR3 spans 13 residues. Germline CDR1 is SGHDT and CDR2 is YYEEEE. This clonotype was seen ten or more times. Its target is unknown. Individual cDNA molecules were tagged with unique molecular identifiers. TCRdb re-called the 5' RACE reads with MiXCR, one entry per CDR3 protein. Of about 25,000 distinct CDR3 sequences in the sample, approximately 4% were seen once. The receptor's source is an adult who was a healthcare worker with PCR-confirmed SARS-CoV-2 infection or an uninfected control (not recorded which). The sequenced sample consisted of whole blood. The V and J genes are TRBV5-6 and TRBJ2-3, with 9 nucleotides matching TRBD1. The CDR3 protein is CASRWTGADTQYF. The CDR3 bases are TGTGCCAGCAGATGGACAGGGGCAGATACGCAGTATTTT.